These 2 T cell receptor beta chains share one sample of origin, sequenced in a study of identifying expanded T cells in peripheral blood. The data were produced by immunoSEQ multiplex PCR, yet TCRdb's version contains in-frame clones alone and is incomplete. The sample carries some 78,000 clones, just under 85% recorded once. Material for sequencing was blood. These receptors all come from a person aged 18-70 years in good health.

The chain uses TRBV7-2 and TRBJ2-3; maybe TRBD1 (8 bases). The germline V and J ends were trimmed by 5 bases and 8 bases, with 11 bases remaining between them. CDR3 size: 12 residues. Germline CDR1 is SGHTA and CDR2 is FQGNSA. The CDR3 DNA reads TGTGCCAGCAGCACAGGGGGGGGTACGCAGTATTTT. This sequence encodes CASSTGGGTQYF.

V usage is TRBV4-3 and J usage is TRBJ1-2; 10 nucleotides line up with TRBD1. CDR3 length: 16 amino acids. V dropped 2 bases and J dropped 3; count of bases not matched to a gene: 6. Germline loops: CDR1 LGHNA, CDR2 YSLEER. The CDR3 DNA follows: TGCGCCAGCAGCCAACGGGCCGGGACAGGGGACTATGGCTACACCTTC. This translates into CASSQRAGTGDYGYTF.